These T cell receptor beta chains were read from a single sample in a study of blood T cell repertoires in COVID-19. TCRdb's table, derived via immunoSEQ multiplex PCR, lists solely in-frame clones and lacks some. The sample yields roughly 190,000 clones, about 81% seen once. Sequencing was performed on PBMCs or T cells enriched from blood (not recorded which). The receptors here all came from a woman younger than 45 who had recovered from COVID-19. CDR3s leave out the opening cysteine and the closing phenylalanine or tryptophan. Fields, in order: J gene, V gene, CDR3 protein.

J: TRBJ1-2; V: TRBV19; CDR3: ASSKTGLGYT
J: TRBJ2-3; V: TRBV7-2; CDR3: ASRPYRGATDTQY
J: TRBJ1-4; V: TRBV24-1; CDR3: ATSTGGADEKLF
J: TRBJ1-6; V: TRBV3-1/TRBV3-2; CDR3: ASSQPEVSYNSPLH
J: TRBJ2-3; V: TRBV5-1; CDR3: ASRGLAASTDTQY
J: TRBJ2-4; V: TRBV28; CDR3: ASSFGGAGLAKNIQY
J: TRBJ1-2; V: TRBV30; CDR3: AWSGRH
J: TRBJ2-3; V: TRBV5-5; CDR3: ASSLSYSTDTQY
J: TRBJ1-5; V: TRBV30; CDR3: AWAQHSNQPQH
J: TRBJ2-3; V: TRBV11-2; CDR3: ASSLGGWGTDTQY
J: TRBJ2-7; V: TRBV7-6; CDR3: ASRFREAPSYEQY
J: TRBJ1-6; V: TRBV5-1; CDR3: ASSWAGGDSPLH
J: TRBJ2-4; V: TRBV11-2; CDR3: ASSWGQGARVAKNIQY
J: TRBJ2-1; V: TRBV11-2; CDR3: ASSLDRRQTRYNEQF
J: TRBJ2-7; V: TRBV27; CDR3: ASSAPGLQTSYEQY
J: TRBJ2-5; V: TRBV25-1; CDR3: ASSELEETQY
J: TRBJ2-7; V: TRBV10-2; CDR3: ASSGGTSGPVLYEQY
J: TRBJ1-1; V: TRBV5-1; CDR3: ASSLYAGGNTEAF
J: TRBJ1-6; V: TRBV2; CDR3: ASRKGGAQNSPLH
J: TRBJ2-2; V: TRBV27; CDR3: ASSPTSGGVRGGELF
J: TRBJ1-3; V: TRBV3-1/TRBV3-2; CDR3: ASRRTGNSGNTIY
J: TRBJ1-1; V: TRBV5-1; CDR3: ASSGGQGPMNTEAF
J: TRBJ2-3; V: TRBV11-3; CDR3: ASSPGQNTDTQY
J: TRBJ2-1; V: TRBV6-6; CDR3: ASSFYPSGGANEQF
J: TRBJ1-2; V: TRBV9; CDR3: ASSVDNNYGYT
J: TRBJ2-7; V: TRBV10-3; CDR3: AIDRDRGGEQY
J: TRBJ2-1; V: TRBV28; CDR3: ASSYPGTGLTSEQF
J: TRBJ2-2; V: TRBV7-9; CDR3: ASSRALARNTGELF
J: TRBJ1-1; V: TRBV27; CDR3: ASSTPGQGGLNTEAF
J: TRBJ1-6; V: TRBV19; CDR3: ASTRDRANNSPLH
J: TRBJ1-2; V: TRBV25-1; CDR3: ASSAAGGGGGYGYT
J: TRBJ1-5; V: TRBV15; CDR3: ATSRDRSNQPQH
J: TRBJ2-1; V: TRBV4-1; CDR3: ASSQDLLAGGPGNEQF
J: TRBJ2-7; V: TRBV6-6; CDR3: ASSWPQGSEQY
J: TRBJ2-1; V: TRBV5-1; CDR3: ASSFWGLDSISSYNEQF
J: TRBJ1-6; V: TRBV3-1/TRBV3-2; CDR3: ASSPASPPVSSPLH
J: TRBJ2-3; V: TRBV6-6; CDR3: ASSRVGGGGSTDTQY
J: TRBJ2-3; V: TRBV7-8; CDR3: ASRYTPSGSADTQY
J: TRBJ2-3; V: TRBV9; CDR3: ASSVGSSGKTDTQY
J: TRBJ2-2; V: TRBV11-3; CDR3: ASSKTGVYTGELF
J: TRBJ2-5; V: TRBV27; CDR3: ASSSPGQGGETQY
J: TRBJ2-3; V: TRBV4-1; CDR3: ASQDSGRAAGFDTDTQY
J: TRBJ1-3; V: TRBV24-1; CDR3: ATSDSRGSSGNTIY
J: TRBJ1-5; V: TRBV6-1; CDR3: ASSGNDKVWGNQPQH
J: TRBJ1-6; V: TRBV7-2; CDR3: ASSLTNRARAYNSPLH
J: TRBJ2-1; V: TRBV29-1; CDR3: SVEGLQLFSEQF
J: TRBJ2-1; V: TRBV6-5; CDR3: ASKLGLAYNEQF
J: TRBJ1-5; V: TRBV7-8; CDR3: ASSLRRAGQPQH
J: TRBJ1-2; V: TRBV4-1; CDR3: ASSQDVGQSSYGYT
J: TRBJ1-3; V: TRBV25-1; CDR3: ASSGDRGTGNTIY
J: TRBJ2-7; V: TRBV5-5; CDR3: ASSPTLVEQY
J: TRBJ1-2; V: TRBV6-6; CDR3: ACGGTGYT
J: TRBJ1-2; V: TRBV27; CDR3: ASSSGQGRAGNYGYT
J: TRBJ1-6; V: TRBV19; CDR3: ASKGAGVNSPLH